This is a list of T cell receptor beta chains from one sample in a study of OX40 agonist ivuxolimab in advanced cancers. The data were produced by immunoSEQ multiplex PCR, yet TCRdb's version contains in-frame clones alone and is incomplete. Among several thousand clones listed, around 93% were seen once. This material consisted of CD4+ or CD8+ T cells sorted from blood, taken in a trial of the OX40 agonist ivuxolimab. Every receptor here comes from an adult with an advanced solid tumor such as melanoma, head and neck, liver or kidney cancer. CDR3s include the opening cysteine and the closing phenylalanine or tryptophan. D genes are given only for firm matches. A clone size is listed for some rows: how often the clone was seen (once, few, many), or a class if it is expanded.

CDR3nt	CDR3aa	d_gene	abundance	v_gene	j_gene
TGTGCCAGCAGCCCGACAAACTTTGGCGCCTATAATTCACCCCTCCACTTT	CASSPTNFGAYNSPLHF	.	.	TRBV28	TRBJ1-6
TGTGCCAGCACCGGGACTAGCGGGTCCTACGAGCAGTACTTC	CASTGTSGSYEQYF	TRBD2	.	TRBV28	TRBJ2-7
TGTGCCAGCAGCTTAGGAGCGGGAGGGCCCTCATTTTCAAACACAGATACGCAGTATTTT	CASSLGAGGPSFSNTDTQYF	TRBD2	once	TRBV7-6	TRBJ2-3
TGTGCCTGGAGCCACGGAGGGGATGGCACAGATACGCAGTATTTT	CAWSHGGDGTDTQYF	.	.	TRBV30	TRBJ2-3
TGCGCCAGCAGCTTGGCCCCTTTGGCTAGCGGCACAGATACGCAGTATTTT	CASSLAPLASGTDTQYF	.	.	TRBV5-1	TRBJ2-3
TGTGCCAGCAGTAGTCCGGGCCAAATTACCGGGGAGCTGTTTTTT	CASSSPGQITGELFF	.	.	TRBV28	TRBJ2-2
TGTGCCAGACCACCATGGGGATTCAATCAGCCCCAGCATTTT	CARPPWGFNQPQHF	.	.	TRBV19	TRBJ1-5
TGTGCCACGAAAGCGGGGGCAGGCCTCGGTGAGCAGTTCTTC	CATKAGAGLGEQFF	TRBD2	few	TRBV10-3	TRBJ2-1
TGCAGTGCTAGTAAGGGCCTCTTT	CSASKGLF	.	.	TRBV20-1	TRBJ1-1
TGTGCCAGCAGCGGACAGTTAAGGGAGACCCAGTACTTC	CASSGQLRETQYF	.	.	TRBV2	TRBJ2-5
TGTCCCGCACCGGACCTTGGCAATCAGCCCCAGCATTTT	CPAPDLGNQPQHF	.	.	TRBV19	TRBJ1-5
TGTGCCAGCAGTTTTTTCGGGAGGGGGACCGGGGAGCTGTTTTTT	CASSFFGRGTGELFF	TRBD2	.	TRBV27	TRBJ2-2
TGTGCCAGCTCACCATTTGGAACAGATACGCAGTATTTT	CASSPFGTDTQYF	.	.	TRBV18	TRBJ2-3
TGTGCCAGCAGTGAAGGGTCCGGGGTGGGTGGCTACACCTTC	CASSEGSGVGGYTF	.	.	TRBV2	TRBJ1-2
TGTGCCAGCAGTTACTCTCCGGGGAACTATGGCTACACCTTC	CASSYSPGNYGYTF	.	.	TRBV6-5	TRBJ1-2
TGTGCCAGCAGCTTAGCGGCGGGAGCCAATGAGCAGTTCTTC	CASSLAAGANEQFF	TRBD2	.	TRBV11-3	TRBJ2-1
TGTGCCTGGAGTGCGAGTAGGAGCTACAACGTAGATACGCAGTATTTT	CAWSASRSYNVDTQYF	.	.	TRBV30	TRBJ2-3
TGTGCCAGCAGCTTAGCGGCTAGCGGAGCCTACGAGCAGTACTTC	CASSLAASGAYEQYF	TRBD2	.	TRBV7-8	TRBJ2-7
TGTGCCAGCAGCAAACGGGACAGCGAAAAACTGTTTTTT	CASSKRDSEKLFF	TRBD1	.	TRBV4-2	TRBJ1-4
TGTGCCAGCAGCTTAGCCGGGAGCTCCAATGAGCAGTTCTTC	CASSLAGSSNEQFF	.	.	TRBV11-3	TRBJ2-1
TGTGCCAGCAGAAGAAGGGGACAGGAGGACGAGCAGTACTTC	CASRRRGQEDEQYF	TRBD1	.	TRBV2	TRBJ2-7
TGTGCTAGTGGTTTAGTAGGGGGAGGTTCTAATACGCAGTATTTT	CASGLVGGGSNTQYF	.	.	TRBV12-5	TRBJ2-3
TGTGCCAGCAGCGGGACTAGCGGGAAGCAGTACTTC	CASSGTSGKQYF	TRBD2	.	TRBV14	TRBJ2-7
TGCGCCAGCAGCTTGCCTAGCCCCCAGGAGACCCAGTACTTC	CASSLPSPQETQYF	.	.	TRBV5-1	TRBJ2-5
TGTGCCAGTAGTCAACAGACAGTCAACTATGGCTACACCTTC	CASSQQTVNYGYTF	.	.	TRBV19	TRBJ1-2
TGTGCCAGCAGTGAATATAGACAGGTTCTTCTATCCTCCTACAATGAGCAGTTCTTC	CASSEYRQVLLSSYNEQFF	.	once	TRBV6-1	TRBJ2-1
TGTGCCAGCAGCCAAGACAGGGGCAATCAGCCCCAGCATTTT	CASSQDRGNQPQHF	.	once	TRBV4-2	TRBJ1-5
TGCGCCAGCAGCTTGGACGGGACTAGCGGGGACGAGCAGTACTTC	CASSLDGTSGDEQYF	TRBD2	.	TRBV5-1	TRBJ2-7
TGTGCCAGCAGCTCAAGGGGTACTGGTGAAGCTTTCTTT	CASSSRGTGEAFF	.	.	TRBV7-3	TRBJ1-1
TGTGCCAGCAGTTGGGGACAGGGGGGCAATCAGCCCCAGCATTTT	CASSWGQGGNQPQHF	TRBD1	.	TRBV2	TRBJ1-5
TGCGCCAGCAGCTTGATGGGACACAACACCGGGGAGCTGTTTTTT	CASSLMGHNTGELFF	.	.	TRBV5-1	TRBJ2-2
TGTGCCAGCTCACCACCGGGGGAAGGGGCCCAGTACTTC	CASSPPGEGAQYF	.	.	TRBV18	TRBJ2-5
TGTGCCAGCAGCGTAGCCCCCGCCGGCAGGGGGGGGGAGACCCAGTACTTC	CASSVAPAGRGGETQYF	.	.	TRBV9	TRBJ2-5
TGTGCTAGTGGTTTGCCCACAGGGGGCCCCAATCAGCCCCAGCATTTT	CASGLPTGGPNQPQHF	TRBD1	few	TRBV12-5	TRBJ1-5
TGTGCCAGCAGCCGTCAACAGGGGGTGGGAGAAAAACTGTTTTTT	CASSRQQGVGEKLFF	TRBD1	.	TRBV6-5	TRBJ1-4
TGTGCCAGCAGCTCTGCCGGGACAGGCTACGAGCAGTACTTC	CASSSAGTGYEQYF	TRBD1	.	TRBV5-4	TRBJ2-7
TGTGCCAGCAGTCCGGCGGGGGGGGTTGGTGAAAAACTGTTTTTT	CASSPAGGVGEKLFF	.	.	TRBV28	TRBJ1-4
TGTGCCAGCAGGGGGGACTTCAGCTCCTACGAGCAGTACTTC	CASRGDFSSYEQYF	.	.	TRBV11-2	TRBJ2-7
TGCAGCGGACGGACGGGTGAAGAGACCCAGTACTTC	CSGRTGEETQYF	.	.	TRBV29-1	TRBJ2-5
TGTGCCAGCAGGCCGGGACTAGCGGGAGGGGATCATACCAGAATACGCGAGCAGTACTTC	CASRPGLAGGDHTRIREQYF	TRBD2	.	TRBV5-4	TRBJ2-7
TGTGCCAGCAGTTTAACTAGCGTCTACGAGCAGTACTTC	CASSLTSVYEQYF	TRBD2	.	TRBV28	TRBJ2-7